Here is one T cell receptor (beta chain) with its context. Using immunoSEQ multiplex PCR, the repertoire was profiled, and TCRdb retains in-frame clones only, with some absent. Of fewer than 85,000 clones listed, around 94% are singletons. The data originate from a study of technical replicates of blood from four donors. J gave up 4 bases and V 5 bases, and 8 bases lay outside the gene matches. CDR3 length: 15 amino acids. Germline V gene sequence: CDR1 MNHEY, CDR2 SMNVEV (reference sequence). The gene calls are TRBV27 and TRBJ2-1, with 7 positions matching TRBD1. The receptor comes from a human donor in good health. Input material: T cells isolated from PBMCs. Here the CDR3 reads CASSLTGALYNEQFF. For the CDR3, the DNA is TGTGCCAGCAGTCTTACAGGGGCCCTGTACAATGAGCAGTTCTTC.